This T cell receptor beta chain was captured by sequencing in a study of CD8 T cells in ankylosing spondylitis. Study results and limitations: A TCR beta motif of several highly homologous variants seemed to mark ankylosing spondylitis blood. Researchers report that disease-linked clones proved CD8+ and relatively rare in peripheral blood. As reported, disease-linked clones showed significant enrichment in matched ankylosing spondylitis synovial fluid.

For TCR beta, libraries came from quantitative 5'-RACE with molecular barcodes. TCRdb ran MiXCR on the 5' RACE reads and lists one entry per CDR3 protein. The sample lists roughly 230,000 distinct CDR3 sequences; roughly 18% were seen once. This clonotype was seen at least ten times. The antigen is undetermined. The V and J ends lost 2 bases and 4 bases respectively, with 12 bases between them. CDR3 length equals 15 residues. Germline V gene lookup returns CDR1 LNHDA and CDR2 SQIVND (reference sequence). The clonotype comes from a male donor with ankylosing spondylitis or in good health (not recorded which). Sequenced input: blood, either unsorted or a sorted T cell fraction (not recorded which). The rearrangement links TRBV19 to TRBJ2-1; D may correspond to TRBD1 or TRBD2 (5 bases each). In DNA, the CDR3 is TGTGCCAGTAGTATACTCCGGGACGGATACAATGAGCAGTTCTTC. It encodes CASSILRDGYNEQFF. Based on the CDR3 plus reference TRBV19 and TRBJ2-1, the full variable domain is DGGITQSPKYLFRKEGQNVTLSCEQNLNHDAMYWYRQDPGQGLRLIYYSQIVNDFQKGDIAEGYSVSREKKESFPLTVTSAQKNPTAFYLCASSILRDGYNEQFFGPGTRLTVL.